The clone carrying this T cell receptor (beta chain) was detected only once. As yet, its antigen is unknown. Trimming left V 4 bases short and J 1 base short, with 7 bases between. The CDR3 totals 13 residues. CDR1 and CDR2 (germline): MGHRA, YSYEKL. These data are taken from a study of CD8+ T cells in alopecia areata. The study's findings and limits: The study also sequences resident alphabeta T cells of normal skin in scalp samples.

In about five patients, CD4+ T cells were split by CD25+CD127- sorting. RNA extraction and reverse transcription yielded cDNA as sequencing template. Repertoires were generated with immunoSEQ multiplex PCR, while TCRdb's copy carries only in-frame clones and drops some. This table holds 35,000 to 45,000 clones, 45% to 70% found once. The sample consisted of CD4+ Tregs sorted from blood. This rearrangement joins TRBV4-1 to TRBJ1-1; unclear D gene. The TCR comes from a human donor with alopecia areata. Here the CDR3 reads CASSRERNTEAFF. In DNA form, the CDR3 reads TGCGCCAGCAGCCGAGAAAGGAACACTGAAGCTTTCTTT.